This T cell receptor (beta chain) was profiled in a study of cytomegalovirus exposure and HLA in healthy donors. Comment on this clone: Its antigen remains unidentified.

It was with 60 Vbeta and 13 Jbeta primers that the PCR ran. Data came from immunoSEQ multiplex PCR; TCRdb stores just in-frame clones and leaves some out. The sample has approximately 110,000 clones, 70% to 80% seen once. Study-wide findings and caveats: The classifier reportedly diagnosed cytomegalovirus status with high specificity and sensitivity.

The sample was PBMCs. The clonotype was recovered from a woman aged 40 to 50 in good health and CMV-seronegative.

Here the CDR3 reads CASSPRDQGESRYSNQPQHF. The CDR3 region has the DNA TGTGCCAGCAGCCCTCGAGATCAGGGGGAAAGTAGATATAGCAATCAGCCCCAGCATTTT. V usage is TRBV27 and J usage is TRBJ1-5, with TRBD1 matching 7 bases. The length of the CDR3 is 20 residues. Germline-derived CDR1 and CDR2 are MNHEY and SMNVEV (reference sequence). V was clipped by 6 bases and J by 0 bases; unmatched bases: 20.